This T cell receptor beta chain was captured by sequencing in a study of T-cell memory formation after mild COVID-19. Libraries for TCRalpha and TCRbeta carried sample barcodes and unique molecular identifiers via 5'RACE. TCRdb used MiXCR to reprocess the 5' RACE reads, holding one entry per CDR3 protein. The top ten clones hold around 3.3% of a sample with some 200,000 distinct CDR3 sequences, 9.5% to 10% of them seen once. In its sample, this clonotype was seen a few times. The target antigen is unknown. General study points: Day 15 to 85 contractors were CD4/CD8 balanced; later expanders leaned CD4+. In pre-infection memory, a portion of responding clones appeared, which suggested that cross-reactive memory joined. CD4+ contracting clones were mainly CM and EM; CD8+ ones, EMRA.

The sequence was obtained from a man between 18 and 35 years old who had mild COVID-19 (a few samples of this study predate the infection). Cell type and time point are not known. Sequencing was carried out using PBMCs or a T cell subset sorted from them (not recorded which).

The chain's CDR3 is CASSTTPGFAGELFF. The CDR3 nucleotides read TGCGCCAGCAGCACAACCCCAGGGTTTGCCGGGGAGCTGTTTTTT. V and J are TRBV5-1 and TRBJ2-2, with a possible D match to TRBD1 (5 bases). V lost 4 bases and J lost 6, with 16 bases in between. Germline V gene data show CDR1 as SGHRS and CDR2 as YFSETQ. The CDR3 length is 15 residues.